Here is one T cell receptor (beta chain) with its context. Antigen unknown. The data belong to a study of Ad26.COV2.S vaccination and SARS-CoV-2 variants. Study context: Ad26.COV2.S, an intramuscular injection, was given once or twice 56 days apart. Study outcomes and limitations: Reported post-vaccination CD8+ and CD4+ T cell responses to spike showed substantial breadth. Breadth and depth estimates from TCRs may understate total T cell responses.

Only in-frame clones appear in the TCRdb table, and some are missing; sequencing was by immunoSEQ multiplex PCR. The sample holds some 350,000 clones, about 85% seen once. As for treatment: 19 received Ad26.COV2.S at low or high dose, single or two shots; about 5 received placebo; per-sample allocation not given. Day 63 after the first injection of vaccine or placebo was the sampling time. SARS-CoV-2 spike from the Wuhan strain was encoded by the vaccine, an Ad26 vector. The CDR3 loop spans 17 amino acids. Germline-derived CDR1 and CDR2 are KGHSH and LQKENI. V trimming: 2 bases; J trimming: 4 bases; junction bases outside the gene matches: 10.

The chain links TRBV18 to TRBJ2-7; 11 nucleotides line up with TRBD2. The sample in question was peripheral blood, obtained in a trial of Ad26.COV2.S vaccine versus placebo. The TCR originated in a person aged 18-60 years who received the Ad26.COV2.S COVID-19 vaccine or a placebo. The CDR3 spells CASSPNEVTSGRYEQYF. The DNA for the CDR3 is TGTGCCAGCTCACCAAACGAAGTCACTAGCGGGAGATACGAGCAGTACTTC.